Following are 6 T cell receptor beta chains from one sample sequenced in a study of T-cell reconstitution after alpha-beta-depleted transplantation in children. TCRbeta library preparation incorporated unique molecular identifiers. TCRdb ran MiXCR on the PCR reads and lists one entry per CDR3 protein. The sample consists of around 490,000 distinct CDR3 sequences, about an eighth of them appearing once. This sample comprised PBMCs, mostly from graft donor cells, obtained 180 days after TCRalphabeta/CD19-depleted stem cell transplant. These receptors were taken from a female patient younger than 10 who had a stem cell transplant for aplastic anemia, so the T cells may come from the graft donor.

The chain couples TRBV20-1 to TRBJ1-1; D gene uncertain. The CDR3 is 15 residues long. CDR1 and CDR2 (germline): DFQATT, SNEGSKA (reference sequence). V was clipped by 0 bases and J by 4 bases, with 15 bases between them. The CDR3 region is CSAREIGGLVTEAFF. The DNA of the CDR3 is TGCAGTGCTAGAGAAATCGGTGGGCTTGTCACTGAAGCTTTCTTT.

In its sample, this clonotype was seen a few times. J is TRBJ2-3 and V is TRBV11-2; either TRBD1 or TRBD2 may supply D (6 bases each). The V and J ends lost 0 bases and 4 bases respectively, with 26 bases between them. This CDR3 region has 20 residues. The V gene's germline CDR1 is SGHAT and CDR2 FQNNGV. The CDR3 here is CASSLEGAFRAGYGADTQYF. In DNA form, the CDR3 reads TGTGCCAGCAGCTTAGAGGGGGCCTTTAGGGCGGGGTATGGCGCAGATACGCAGTATTTT.

This clonotype has a handful of counts. The chain employs TRBV14 and TRBJ2-7; D is unclear. V was clipped by 0 bases and J by 3 bases, with 9 bases between them. This CDR3 is built from 14 residues. Per germline, CDR1 SGHDN and CDR2 FVKESK. CDR3 coding DNA: TGTGCCAGCAGCCAAGAACGGGTCGTCTACGAGCAGTACTTC. Translating it yields CASSQERVVYEQYF.

The rearrangement joins TRBV20-1 to TRBJ2-2; 7 bases are shared with TRBD2. The CDR3 length is 14 residues. Germline V lookup: CDR1 DFQATT, CDR2 SNEGSKA (reference sequence). V dropped 4 bases and J dropped 1; count of bases not matched to a gene: 3. CDR3 coding DNA: TGCAGTGCTACCGGGACTATGAACACCGGGGAGCTGTTTTTT. It translates to CSATGTMNTGELFF.

This clonotype was recorded a few times. The V call is TRBV21-1, the J call TRBJ1-5; TRBD1, the table's D call, lacks a check against the DNA. TRBV21-1 is recorded as a pseudogene. The CDR3 runs 21 residues. The CDR3 DNA sequence: TGTGCCAGCAGCAAAGCCGGGACAGGGGCAGAGTGGAATAGCGGCAATCAGCCCCAGCATTTT. It translates to CASSKAGTGAEWNSGNQPQHF.

This clonotype occurred many times. The chain couples TRBV5-1 to TRBJ1-5; the D is unclear. The CDR3 is 14 residues long. The ends were cut back, 1 base at V and 2 bases at J, with 7 bases in the middle. Germline values: CDR1 SGHRS, CDR2 YFSETQ. The CDR3 nucleotides are TGCGCCAGCAGCTTGAGGCCAGGCAATCAGCCCCAGCATTTT. It is translated as CASSLRPGNQPQHF.